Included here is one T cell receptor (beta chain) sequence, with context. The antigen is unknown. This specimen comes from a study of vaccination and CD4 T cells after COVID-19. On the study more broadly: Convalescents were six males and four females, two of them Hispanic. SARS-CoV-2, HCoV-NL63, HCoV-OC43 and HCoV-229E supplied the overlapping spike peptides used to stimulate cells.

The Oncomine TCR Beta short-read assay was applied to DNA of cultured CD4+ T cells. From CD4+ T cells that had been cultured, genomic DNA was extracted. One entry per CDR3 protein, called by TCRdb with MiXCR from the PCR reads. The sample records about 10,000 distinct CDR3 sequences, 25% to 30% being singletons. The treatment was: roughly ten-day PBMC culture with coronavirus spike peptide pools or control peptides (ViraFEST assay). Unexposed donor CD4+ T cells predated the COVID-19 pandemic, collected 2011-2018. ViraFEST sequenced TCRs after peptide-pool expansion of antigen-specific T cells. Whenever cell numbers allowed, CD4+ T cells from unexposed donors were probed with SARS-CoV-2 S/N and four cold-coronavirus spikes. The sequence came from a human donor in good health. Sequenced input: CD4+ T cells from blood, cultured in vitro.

The CDR3 DNA is TGTGCCAGCAGCTTACCCCGTCTAGCGGGAGCGGGTACCGGGGAGCTGTTTTTT. Amino acid sequence: CASSLPRLAGAGTGELFF. The gene calls are TRBV7-2 and TRBJ2-2; 10 bases agree with TRBD2. The V and J ends lost 2 bases and 5 bases, in that order; junction bases with no gene match: 11. The CDR3 is 18 residues long. The germline V gene encodes CDR1 SGHTA and CDR2 FQGNSA.